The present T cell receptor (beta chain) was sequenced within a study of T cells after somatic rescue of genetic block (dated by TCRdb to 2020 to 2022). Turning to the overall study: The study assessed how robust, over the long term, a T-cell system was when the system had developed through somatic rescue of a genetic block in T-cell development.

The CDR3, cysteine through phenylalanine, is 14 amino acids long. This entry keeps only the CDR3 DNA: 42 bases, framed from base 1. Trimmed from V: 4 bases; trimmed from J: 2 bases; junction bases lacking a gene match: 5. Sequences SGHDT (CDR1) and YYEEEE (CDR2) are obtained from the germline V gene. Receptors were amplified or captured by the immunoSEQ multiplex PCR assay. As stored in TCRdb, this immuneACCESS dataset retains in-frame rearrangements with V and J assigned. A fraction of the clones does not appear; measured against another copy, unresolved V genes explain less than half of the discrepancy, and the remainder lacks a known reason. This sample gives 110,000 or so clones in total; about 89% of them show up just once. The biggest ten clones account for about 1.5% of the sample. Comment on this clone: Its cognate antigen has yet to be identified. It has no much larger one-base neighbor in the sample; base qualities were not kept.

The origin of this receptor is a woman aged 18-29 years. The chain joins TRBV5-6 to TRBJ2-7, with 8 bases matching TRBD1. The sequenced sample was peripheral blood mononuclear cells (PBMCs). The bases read TGTGCCAGCAGCGGGGGGACAGGAGCCTACGAGCAGTACTTC. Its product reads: CASSGGTGAYEQYF.